One sample yielded the 27 T cell receptor beta chains listed below, sequenced in a study of CD8 T cells in Susac syndrome. Random hexamers were used to reverse transcribe about 0.45 to 1 ug of RNA. TCRdb re-called the immunoSEQ multiplex PCR reads with MiXCR, one entry per CDR3 protein. The profile shows 95,000 to 150,000 distinct CDR3 sequences, just under 95% of them singletons. Sequenced input: CD8+ T cells from PBMCs. The receptors were sampled from a human donor with Susac syndrome.

The genes are TRBV9 and TRBJ2-1, with D perhaps matching TRBD1 or TRBD2 (5 bases each). The CDR3 is made up of 16 amino acids. Trimming cost V 6 bases and J 6 bases, with 22 bases left between them. The germline CDR1 and CDR2 sequences are SGDLS and YYNGEE. The CDR3 DNA reads as TGTGCCAGCAACCCCACGGGGACCCCCGGTGCCAATGAGCAGTTCTTC. Translated, it gives CASNPTGTPGANEQFF. The variable domain in full, with the rest retrieved from reference TRBV9 and TRBJ2-1, is DSGVTQTPKHLITATGQRVTLRCSPRSGDLSVYWYQQSLDQGLQFLIQYYNGEERAKGNILERFSAQQFPDLHSELNLSSLELGDSALYFCASNPTGTPGANEQFFGPGTRLTVL.

This clonotype was seen more than once but under ten times. The chain joins TRBV6-1 to TRBJ2-5; 7 positions match TRBD2. The germline V gene has CDR1 MNHNS and CDR2 SASEGT. The ends lost 6 bases at V and 1 base at J; junction bases unmatched: 5. The CDR3 totals 14 residues. CDR3 amino acids: CASSPTSPQETQYF. CDR3 nucleotides: TGTGCCAGCAGCCCGACTAGCCCCCAAGAGACCCAGTACTTC.

A single count supports this clonotype. The chain uses TRBV18 and TRBJ2-1, with TRBD1 matching over 9 bases. V lost 3 bases to trimming and J lost 7 bases; unmatched junction nucleotides: 4. The germline V gene has CDR1 KGHSH and CDR2 LQKENI. CDR3 length: 14 residues. In DNA, the CDR3 is TGTGCCAGCTCACCCCCGGGACAGGGTAATGAGCAGTTCTTC. As protein: CASSPPGQGNEQFF.

Here the CDR3 DNA reads TGTGCCAGCAGCGGATGGGACAGGGGAAAGGTCGACGGGGCCAACGTCCTGACTTTC. It encodes CASSGWDRGKVDGANVLTF. The chain is built from TRBV7-9 and TRBJ2-6, with 10 positions matching TRBD1. Germline lookup yields CDR1 SEHNR and CDR2 FQNEAQ (reference sequence). The CDR3 is 19 residues long. J gave up 4 bases and V 5 bases, and 14 bases lay outside the gene matches.

The chain employs TRBV28 and TRBJ2-3, with D unclear. The CDR3 runs 15 residues. Germline V lookup: CDR1 MDHEN, CDR2 SYDVKM. V lost 6 bases and J lost 2, with 15 bases in between. CDR3 residues: CASRGGGAHTDTQYF. In DNA, the CDR3 is TGTGCCAGCAGAGGTGGCGGAGCACACACAGATACGCAGTATTTT.

In this sample, this clonotype turned up once. The rearrangement joins TRBV30 to TRBJ2-2; D is unresolved. This CDR3 is 14 amino acids long. V dropped 2 bases and J dropped 5 bases, with 12 bases sitting between them. Germline assignment: CDR1 GTSNPN and CDR2 SVGIG (reference sequence). Here the CDR3 reads CAWSKGEITGELFF. The CDR3 region has the DNA TGTGCCTGGAGTAAGGGCGAAATAACCGGGGAGCTGTTTTTT.

The J gene is TRBJ2-5, the V gene TRBV12-3 or TRBV12-4, with 9 bases identical to TRBD1. The CDR3 is made up of 13 amino acids. J lost 5 bases, V lost 6 bases, and 4 bases had no gene match. The CDR3 loop is CASRATGGETQYF. The CDR3 bases are TGTGCCAGCAGGGCGACAGGGGGGGAGACCCAGTACTTC.

The chain carries TRBV20-1 and TRBJ1-2; a possible D gene is TRBD1 (5 bases). V was clipped by 1 base and J by 8 bases, with 17 bases between them. Germline assignment: CDR1 DFQATT and CDR2 SNEGSKA (reference sequence). The CDR3 runs 14 residues. The CDR3 sequence: CSARAQARDEGYTF. The DNA of the CDR3 is TGCAGTGCTAGAGCCCAGGCCAGGGACGAGGGCTACACCTTC.

The chain is built from TRBV12-3 or TRBV12-4 and TRBJ1-2, with a weak D call TRBD1 (5 bases). The CDR3 has 13 amino acids. The V gene lost 6 bases and the J gene lost 5 bases, with 13 bases spanning the gap. CDR3 nucleotide sequence: TGTGCCAGCAGAGGTCGGGGGGGATATGGCTACACCTTC. Its protein is CASRGRGGYGYTF.

V gene TRBV7-9 combines with J gene TRBJ1-6; weak D call: TRBD1 (5 bases). The CDR3 is 14 amino acids. The germline V gene encodes CDR1 SEHNR and CDR2 FQNEAQ (reference sequence). CDR3 in DNA: TGTGCTTATACCGGGACGGCCCAGGGTTCACCCCTCCACTTT. Translating it yields CAYTGTAQGSPLHF.

This chain connects TRBV12-3 or TRBV12-4 to TRBJ2-2, with a possible D match to TRBD2 (5 bases). Trimming removed 4 bases from V and 6 bases from J, with 12 bases in between. This CDR3 comprises 14 residues. CDR3 sequence: CASSYPAGSGELFF. In DNA, the CDR3 is TGTGCCAGCAGTTACCCCGCGGGCTCCGGGGAGCTGTTTTTT.

Only one count was recorded for this clonotype. The chain combines TRBV7-9 with TRBJ2-1; TRBD2 aligns across 14 bases. The V gene's germline CDR1 is SEHNR and CDR2 FQNEAQ (reference sequence). This CDR3 spans 19 amino acids. With V trimmed by 5 bases and J by 0 bases, 9 bases remained unmatched. The chain's CDR3 is CASSRLAGGPLGSYNEQFF. The CDR3 coding sequence is TGTGCCAGCAGCCGACTAGCGGGAGGGCCCCTTGGCTCCTACAATGAGCAGTTCTTC.

V is TRBV4-1 and J is TRBJ1-2, with 8 bases matching TRBD1. The CDR3 totals 15 residues. Germline V gene sequence: CDR1 MGHRA, CDR2 YSYEKL. Losses at the gene ends were 7 bases for V and 2 bases for J; bases not matched to a gene: 9. The CDR3 coding sequence is TGCGCCAGCAATGGCAGGGGGCCTATAAACTATGGCTACACCTTC. Translating it yields CASNGRGPINYGYTF.

This clonotype appeared a few times. This sequence joins TRBV13 and TRBJ2-1; 10 bases match TRBD1. CDR3 length: 16 amino acids. J lost 3 bases, V lost 3 bases, and 5 bases had no gene match. Looked up from germline, CDR1 is PRHDT and CDR2 is FYEKMQ (reference sequence). The CDR3 here is CASSFLDRGIYNEQFF. The CDR3 nucleotides are TGTGCCAGCAGCTTCCTGGACAGGGGGATCTACAATGAGCAGTTCTTC.

This clonotype has only one observation. The V call is TRBV4-3, the J call TRBJ1-5, with D hard to call. Trimming pared 0 bases from V and 2 bases from J, leaving 17 bases between. The CDR3 is 18 residues long. From germline, CDR1 is LGHNA and CDR2 YSLEER. This chain's CDR3 is CASSQESLGSWGNQPQHF. CDR3 nucleotides: TGCGCCAGCAGCCAAGAATCTTTAGGGAGCTGGGGCAATCAGCCCCAGCATTTT.

V gene TRBV2 combines with J gene TRBJ2-7; 9 bases map to TRBD1. This CDR3 region has 14 residues. Germline trimming cut 4 bases from V and 9 bases from J; bases unmatched to any gene: 10. CDR1 is SNHLY, CDR2 FYNNEI, per germline. The CDR3 coding sequence is TGTGCCAGCAGTGGAGGGACAGGGATTATGGGGCAGTACTTC. Translating it yields CASSGGTGIMGQYF.

The CDR3 region has the DNA TGCAGCGTTCAAGGACAGGGGAGTTCGGAGACCCAGTACTTC. Translation gives CSVQGQGSSETQYF. The rearrangement joins TRBV29-1 to TRBJ2-5; 9 positions match TRBD1. The germline V gene encodes CDR1 SQVTM and CDR2 ANQGSEA. CDR3 length equals 14 residues. The V segment lost 5 bases and the J segment 5 bases; nucleotides outside the gene matches: 9.

This chain links TRBV29-1 with TRBJ2-3; 9 positions match TRBD2. The trim removed 1 base at V and 1 base at J, leaving 3 bases unmatched. The CDR3 is 15 residues long. CDR1 and CDR2 from the germline V gene are SQVTM and ANQGSEA. The CDR3 DNA is TGCAGCGTTGAAGGGGCTAGCGGGGGCACAGATACGCAGTATTTT. Its protein product is CSVEGASGGTDTQYF.

The gene calls are TRBV9 and TRBJ2-2; 10 bases agree with TRBD1. There are 15 residues in the CDR3. With 1 base clipped from V and 7 bases from J, the junction kept 4 bases outside the gene matches. Germline-derived CDR1 and CDR2 are SGDLS and YYNGEE. The CDR3 coding sequence is TGTGCCAGCAGCGTAACGGGACAGGGGATCGGGGAGCTGTTTTTT. Protein: CASSVTGQGIGELFF.

The chain carries TRBV14 and TRBJ2-7; D gene unclear. This CDR3 spans 15 amino acids. Trimming removed 0 bases from V and 2 bases from J, with 11 bases in between. Germline assignment: CDR1 SGHDN and CDR2 FVKESK. The CDR3 is CASSQDPRGPYEQYF. CDR3 nucleotides: TGTGCCAGCAGCCAAGACCCCCGCGGCCCCTACGAGCAGTACTTC.

The V and J genes are TRBV6-2 or TRBV6-3 and TRBJ1-1; D may be TRBD1 (6 bases). Germline V gene data show CDR1 as MNHEY and CDR2 as SVGEGT. The CDR3 covers 15 residues. Trimming shortened V by 6 bases and J by 7 bases, and 21 bases separated the two germline ends. In DNA, the CDR3 is TGTGCCAGCAGGCCCCACAGGGAACGAGTTGTTGAAGCTTTCTTT. Its translation is CASRPHRERVVEAFF.

J is TRBJ2-3 and V is TRBV30, with D unresolved. The V end was cut by 0 bases, the J end by 2 bases, with 6 bases between. CDR1 and CDR2 from the germline V gene are GTSNPN and SVGIG (reference sequence). The CDR3 has 13 residues. The CDR3 protein is CAWSVLNTDTQYF. DNA of the CDR3: TGTGCCTGGAGTGTACTCAACACAGATACGCAGTATTTT. The full variable domain, in which reference TRBV30 and TRBJ2-3 provide the parts outside the CDR3, is SQTIHQWPATLVQPVGSPLSLECTVEGTSNPNLYWYRQAAGRGLQLLFYSVGIGQISSEVPQNLSASRPQDRQFILSSKKLLLSDSGFYLCAWSVLNTDTQYFGPGTRLTVL.

This chain connects TRBV3-1 to TRBJ1-2; possibly TRBD1 for D (5 bases). Per germline, CDR1 LGHDT and CDR2 YNNKEL (reference sequence). Trimming stripped 0 bases from V and 8 bases from J, with 16 bases between. The CDR3 is made up of 15 amino acids. CDR3 sequence reads: CASSQDELAGQGYTF. For the CDR3, the DNA is TGTGCCAGCAGCCAAGATGAACTGGCAGGGCAAGGCTACACCTTC.

The rearrangement uses TRBV19 and TRBJ1-4; D call uncertain. V was trimmed by 3 bases and J by 4 bases, leaving 6 bases between them. Germline V gene sequence: CDR1 LNHDA, CDR2 SQIVND (reference sequence). The CDR3 sequence is 13 residues long. CDR3 sequence: CASSIVYNEKLFF. CDR3 nucleotides: TGTGCCAGTAGTATCGTTTATAATGAAAAACTGTTTTTT.

This chain joins TRBV20-1 and TRBJ2-7; the match to TRBD2 covers 14 bases. Germline loops: CDR1 DFQATT, CDR2 SNEGSKA (reference sequence). V gave up 3 bases and J gave up 6 bases; unmatched junction bases: 7. The CDR3 runs 15 residues. CDR3 nucleotide sequence: TGCAGTGCTAGGGGGACTAGCGGGGGTCCTGGCGAGCAGTACTTC. It specifies CSARGTSGGPGEQYF.

V is TRBV18 and J is TRBJ2-1, with 16 bases lining up with TRBD2. V was clipped by 3 bases and J by 10 bases; unmatched bases: 9. Per the germline V gene, CDR1 is KGHSH and CDR2 is LQKENI. There are 17 residues in the CDR3. CDR3 residues: CASSPGTSGRAFEEQFF. The CDR3 DNA follows: TGTGCCAGCTCACCCGGGACTAGCGGGAGGGCTTTCGAGGAGCAGTTCTTC.

V is TRBV2 and J is TRBJ1-1, with D perhaps TRBD1 (5 bases). Germline lookup yields CDR1 SNHLY and CDR2 FYNNEI. With 8 bases removed from V and 4 bases from J, the gap between germline ends came to 14 bases. The CDR3 consists of 13 residues. CDR3 in DNA: TGTGCCAGCGAAGGCAGGGTACGCACTGAAGCTTTCTTT. Translation gives CASEGRVRTEAFF.